This T cell receptor beta chain was captured by sequencing in a study of T cell changes during pregnancy in multiple sclerosis. Method: immunoSEQ multiplex PCR; TCRdb's copy keeps in-frame clones and lacks some. This table holds tens of thousands of clones, roughly nine tenths found once. The TCR was taken from a female donor in good health, enrolled as a control in a pregnancy study. The input for sequencing was peripheral blood, taken after pregnancy.

CDR3 protein: CASRSGQGGTEAFF. CDR3 nucleotides: TGTGCCAGCAGGTCGGGACAGGGGGGCACTGAAGCTTTCTTT. The gene calls are TRBV2 and TRBJ1-1; 11 nucleotides line up with TRBD1. Germline loops: CDR1 SNHLY, CDR2 FYNNEI. This CDR3 region has 14 residues. V lost 6 bases, J lost 4 bases, and 4 bases stayed unmatched.